This is a list of T cell receptor beta chains from one sample in a study of shared clonotypes between healthy human individuals. The method was immunoSEQ multiplex PCR; TCRdb's version includes in-frame clones alone and lacks a portion of them. The top ten hold approximately 1.6% of the sample, which has about 2.1 million clones, roughly 93% seen once. What was sequenced was naive CD8+ T cells from PBMCs. The source of these receptors is a man aged 18 to 29 in good health. Some clones in this sample may be carry-over from other donors' samples. CDR3s include the opening cysteine and the closing phenylalanine or tryptophan. A D gene is named only where the DNA matches it firmly. Rows give clone size only sometimes, using once, few, many, or a class for an expanded clone.

j_gene: TRBJ2-5; d_gene: TRBD1; abundance: .; v_gene: TRBV16; CDR3nt: TGTGCCAGCAGCCCCAGAGCAGGGGGTGTGGAGACCCAGTACTTC; CDR3aa: CASSPRAGGVETQYF
j_gene: TRBJ2-7; d_gene: .; abundance: .; v_gene: TRBV9; CDR3nt: TGTGCCAGCAGCGGTACTGACGGACCCTACGAGCAGTACTTC; CDR3aa: CASSGTDGPYEQYF
j_gene: TRBJ1-2; d_gene: TRBD1; abundance: .; v_gene: TRBV4-2; CDR3nt: TGTGCCAGCAGCCAAAGGGACAGAGGTCTCTATGGCTACACCTTC; CDR3aa: CASSQRDRGLYGYTF
j_gene: TRBJ2-7; d_gene: .; abundance: .; v_gene: TRBV25-1; CDR3nt: TGTGCCAGCAGAGCGCAGGGCAACGAGCAGTACTTC; CDR3aa: CASRAQGNEQYF
j_gene: TRBJ1-3; d_gene: .; abundance: .; v_gene: TRBV28; CDR3nt: TGTGCCAGCAGTTCCAGACGGACAGCTGGAAACACCATATATTTT; CDR3aa: CASSSRRTAGNTIYF
j_gene: TRBJ2-1; d_gene: TRBD2; abundance: .; v_gene: TRBV27; CDR3nt: TGTGCCAGCAGTTTGGCCGGGAGGGGTGACAATGAGCAGTTCTTC; CDR3aa: CASSLAGRGDNEQFF
j_gene: TRBJ2-7; d_gene: .; abundance: .; v_gene: TRBV15; CDR3nt: TGTGCCACCAGCTCCGGGAGAGGGATCGGCCACGAGCAGTACTTC; CDR3aa: CATSSGRGIGHEQYF
j_gene: TRBJ1-2; d_gene: .; abundance: .; v_gene: TRBV7-8; CDR3nt: TGTGCCAGCAGCTTAGCGGGATGGCAGGGCTACACCTTC; CDR3aa: CASSLAGWQGYTF
j_gene: TRBJ2-5; d_gene: TRBD1; abundance: once; v_gene: TRBV7-9; CDR3nt: TGTGCCAGCAGCTCCCGACAGGGGTACCAAGAGACCCAGTACTTC; CDR3aa: CASSSRQGYQETQYF
j_gene: TRBJ2-7; d_gene: .; abundance: .; v_gene: TRBV6-1; CDR3nt: TGTGCCAGCAATACCGGGACCTTATACGAGCAGTACTTC; CDR3aa: CASNTGTLYEQYF
j_gene: TRBJ2-5; d_gene: .; abundance: .; v_gene: TRBV9; CDR3nt: TGTGCCAGCAGCGTAGAGGGCTTGGGGGCCCAGTACTTC; CDR3aa: CASSVEGLGAQYF
j_gene: TRBJ2-1; d_gene: .; abundance: once; v_gene: TRBV6-6; CDR3nt: TGTGCCAGCGAGTTACCATCCGGGGCAGGGAACAATGAGCAGTTCTTC; CDR3aa: CASELPSGAGNNEQFF
j_gene: TRBJ2-7; d_gene: TRBD2; abundance: .; v_gene: TRBV11-2; CDR3nt: TGTGCCAGCAGCTGGGGACTAGCGGGAGAGGTCGAGCAGTACTTC; CDR3aa: CASSWGLAGEVEQYF
j_gene: TRBJ1-1; d_gene: TRBD1; abundance: once; v_gene: TRBV7-9; CDR3nt: TGTGCCAGCGGCTCAACAGGGGCATTAAAAAACACTGAAGCTTTCTTT; CDR3aa: CASGSTGALKNTEAFF
j_gene: TRBJ2-7; d_gene: TRBD1; abundance: .; v_gene: TRBV14; CDR3nt: TGTGCCAGCAGCCCCCTTAAGGGACAGGGGTCCTTC; CDR3aa: CASSPLKGQGSF
j_gene: TRBJ2-5; d_gene: .; abundance: .; v_gene: TRBV27; CDR3nt: TGTGCCAGCAGCTTCTTCTCAGGGGCCCAAGAGACCCAGTACTTC; CDR3aa: CASSFFSGAQETQYF
j_gene: TRBJ1-1; d_gene: .; abundance: .; v_gene: TRBV5-1; CDR3nt: TGCGCCAGCAGCTACCGGGTTCCAGGGAGCACTGAAGCTTTCTTT; CDR3aa: CASSYRVPGSTEAFF
j_gene: TRBJ2-5; d_gene: .; abundance: .; v_gene: TRBV7-9; CDR3nt: TGTGCCGGGGCGACAGGCAGGGAGACCCAGTACTTC; CDR3aa: CAGATGRETQYF
j_gene: TRBJ1-1; d_gene: .; abundance: .; v_gene: TRBV7-9; CDR3nt: TGTGCCAGCAGCCCACCTCAGACAGCCCGCAACACTGAAGCTTTCTTT; CDR3aa: CASSPPQTARNTEAFF
j_gene: TRBJ2-1; d_gene: TRBD2; abundance: .; v_gene: TRBV7-8; CDR3nt: TGTGCCAGCAGCCCCCTCGGGTCTAGCGGGAGTGGGAATGAGCAGTTCTTC; CDR3aa: CASSPLGSSGSGNEQFF
j_gene: TRBJ2-1; d_gene: TRBD2; abundance: .; v_gene: TRBV4-2; CDR3nt: TGTGCCAGCAGCCAGGGACTAGCGTTAAATGAGCAGTTCTTC; CDR3aa: CASSQGLALNEQFF
j_gene: TRBJ1-4; d_gene: TRBD1; abundance: .; v_gene: TRBV6-5; CDR3nt: TGTGCCAGCAGGGGGACAGTCACTAATGAAAAACTGTTTTTT; CDR3aa: CASRGTVTNEKLFF
j_gene: TRBJ2-7; d_gene: TRBD2; abundance: .; v_gene: TRBV7-9; CDR3nt: TGTGCCAGCAGCCCCCTCCTGGGACTAGAGTCCTACGAGCAGTACTTC; CDR3aa: CASSPLLGLESYEQYF
j_gene: TRBJ2-5; d_gene: .; abundance: .; v_gene: TRBV5-6; CDR3nt: TGTGCCAGCAGCTCGGGGGAGGAGACCCAGTACTTC; CDR3aa: CASSSGEETQYF
j_gene: TRBJ2-5; d_gene: .; abundance: .; v_gene: TRBV5-4; CDR3nt: TGTGCCAGCAGCTTGTGGAGGTTCCAAGAGACCCAGTACTTC; CDR3aa: CASSLWRFQETQYF
j_gene: TRBJ1-5; d_gene: .; abundance: .; v_gene: TRBV6-5; CDR3nt: TGTGCCAGCAGCCTACAGGGAAACAATCAGCCCCAGCATTTT; CDR3aa: CASSLQGNNQPQHF
j_gene: TRBJ2-7; d_gene: TRBD1; abundance: .; v_gene: TRBV27; CDR3nt: TGTGCCAGCAGTTTAGGACAGGGGGTCGAGCAGTACTTC; CDR3aa: CASSLGQGVEQYF
j_gene: TRBJ2-2; d_gene: .; abundance: .; v_gene: TRBV5-1; CDR3nt: TGCGCCAGCAGCTCCGACTCCCTCTCGTGGGGGAGTGGTACCGGGGAGCTGTTTTTT; CDR3aa: CASSSDSLSWGSGTGELFF
j_gene: TRBJ2-7; d_gene: TRBD2; abundance: few; v_gene: TRBV27; CDR3nt: TGTGCCAGCAGTTGGGCTAGCGGCTCCTACGAGCAGTACTTC; CDR3aa: CASSWASGSYEQYF
j_gene: TRBJ1-5; d_gene: TRBD1; abundance: .; v_gene: TRBV6-4; CDR3nt: TGTGCCAGCAGTGAACCGGGACAGGGGGCCGATTGTTGGCAGCCCCAGCATTTT; CDR3aa: CASSEPGQGADCWQPQHF
j_gene: TRBJ1-2; d_gene: .; abundance: .; v_gene: TRBV27; CDR3nt: TGTGCCCCTCCCCTAGGGGTATCTGGCTACACCTTC; CDR3aa: CAPPLGVSGYTF
j_gene: TRBJ2-2; d_gene: TRBD1; abundance: .; v_gene: TRBV9; CDR3nt: TGTGCCAGCAGCGTAGGGACAGGGGTGCCGGACGCCGGGGAGCTGTTTTTT; CDR3aa: CASSVGTGVPDAGELFF
j_gene: TRBJ2-7; d_gene: TRBD1; abundance: .; v_gene: TRBV2; CDR3nt: TGTGCCAGCAGACCCCCGGGACAGGGGTCCTACGAGCAGTACTTC; CDR3aa: CASRPPGQGSYEQYF